This TCR beta chain was documented in a study of blood T cell repertoires in COVID-19. CDR3 length: 17 amino acids. The trim removed 7 bases at V and 0 bases at J, leaving 11 bases unmatched. Germline V gives CDR1 LGHDT, CDR2 YNNKEL (reference sequence). Original analysis: Counts of nucleated cells, estimated from reference gene primer amplification, were obtained. Produced via immunoSEQ multiplex PCR; TCRdb's table is partial and in-frame only. The V and J calls and clone size are taken from that table; D and trimming were inferred from the DNA. This sample carries around 300,000 clones, 70% to 90% of them seen once, and the ten largest clones take 2% to 2.5%.

The chain joins TRBV3-1 (or the pseudogene TRBV3-2) to TRBJ1-5; 8 bases align to TRBD1. The sequence was collected from a woman aged 55-70 years in a cohort exposed to, infected with or recovered from COVID-19 (not recorded which). The source material was PBMCs or T cells enriched from blood (not recorded which). DNA of the CDR3: TGTGCCAGCACCTTTCCGGGACAGGCATATAGCAATCAGCCCCAGCATTTT. As protein: CASTFPGQAYSNQPQHF.